This T cell receptor (beta chain) emerged from a study of T cell responses to AZD1222 COVID-19 vaccine. Findings and limits, study-wide: Clonal diversity may have been underestimated, and the donors were mostly white British, with more females than males.

The protocol was immunoSEQ multiplex PCR, while the TCRdb copy is restricted to in-frame clones and leaves out a portion. The data show about 98,000 clones, with around 82% seen just once and approximately 15% held by the top ten. Note on this clone: Its specificity is not known.

This receptor was obtained from an adult in good health. The sequencing here drew on peripheral blood, taken on day 0 of AZD1222 vaccination.

Here the CDR3 DNA reads TGCGCCAGTAAACCGACGTGGCAGGGATCCGGGGAGCTGTTTTTT. Its protein product is CASKPTWQGSGELFF. V is TRBV4-1 and J is TRBJ2-2, with a tentative D call TRBD1 (5 bases). The V gene lost 9 bases and the J gene lost 6 bases, with 20 bases spanning the gap. CDR3 size: 15 residues. CDR1 and CDR2 from the germline V gene are MGHRA and YSYEKL.